Below, 4 T cell receptor beta chains from the same sample are listed, as sequenced in a study of human T cells and chemical hapten exposure. Regarding time point: pre-sensitization, week 0. As for treatment: therapeutic diphenylcyclopropenone sensitization with weekly scalp DPC. Using its own MiXCR run on the RACE reads, TCRdb lists one record per CDR3 protein. Of some 84,000 distinct CDR3 sequences in the sample, 8.5% were seen once. Sample: whole blood, taken in connection with sensitization to the hapten diphenylcyclopropenone (DPC). Receptors originate from a middle-aged man with alopecia areata. Some clones in this sample may be carry-over from other donors' samples.

The CDR3 DNA is TGCAGTGCTAGAGAGACAGGGGTGGCTTTCTTT. This codes for CSARETGVAFF. This chain links TRBV20-1 with TRBJ1-1, with 8 bases lining up with TRBD1. The CDR3 sequence is 11 residues long. Germline lookup yields CDR1 DFQATT and CDR2 SNEGSKA (reference sequence). V shed 0 bases, J shed 11 bases, and the junction held 2 bases outside the gene matches.

This clonotype showed up just a few times. The chain recombines TRBV24-1 with TRBJ2-1; a weak D match, TRBD2 (5 bases). CDR1 KGHDR and CDR2 SFDVKD come from the germline V gene. The V gene lost 6 bases and the J gene lost 9 bases, with 20 bases spanning the gap. The CDR3 is 15 amino acids. CDR3 in amino acids: CATSSPDVGVVEQFF. CDR3 DNA sequence: TGTGCCACCAGTTCCCCCGACGTGGGAGTAGTTGAGCAGTTCTTC.

This clonotype was picked up many times. The chain combines TRBV12-3 or TRBV12-4 with TRBJ1-1; D gene ambiguous. The CDR3 runs 14 residues. The V end lost 3 bases, the J end lost 0 bases, and 8 bases lay between the germline ends. The CDR3 DNA is TGTGCCAGCAGTTTCGGGGTAATGAACACTGAAGCTTTCTTT. Protein product: CASSFGVMNTEAFF.

This clonotype was seen many times. The chain joins TRBV4-3 to TRBJ2-5, with 8 bases that match TRBD2. This CDR3 has 17 amino acids. The junction had 8 bases not matched to a gene; V was cut back by 0 bases and J by 2 bases. CDR1 is LGHNA, CDR2 YSLEER, per germline. The CDR3 nucleotides are TGCGCCAGCAGCCAAGATACGGCGGGAGGAACTCAAGAGACCCAGTACTTC. This gives the protein CASSQDTAGGTQETQYF.